This T cell receptor beta chain was sequenced in a study of CD8 T cells in ankylosing spondylitis. General study points: The authors found the disease-linked clones to be CD8+ and relatively rare in peripheral blood. A TCR beta motif of 8 or 9 highly homologous variants appeared characteristic of ankylosing spondylitis blood. Clones linked to disease were reported to show significant enrichment in matched ankylosing spondylitis synovial fluid. A subset of motif variants has previously been described in the synovial fluid and blood of reactive arthritis.

Preparation of TCR beta libraries was done by quantitative 5'-RACE with molecular barcodes. One entry per CDR3 protein, called by TCRdb with MiXCR from the 5' RACE reads. The data hold 350,000 or so distinct CDR3 sequences, with around 7.6% observed a single time. CDR1 is SGHRS and CDR2 is YFSETQ in the germline V gene. Trimming took 3 bases from V and 7 from J, leaving 13 bases between them. The CDR3 sequence is 13 residues long. Notes on this clonotype: Its antigen remains unknown.

Sequencing was performed on blood, either unsorted or a sorted T cell fraction (not recorded which). This clonotype was sampled from a male donor with ankylosing spondylitis. The rearrangement uses TRBV5-1 and TRBJ1-2; a possible D gene is TRBD1 (5 bases). The CDR3 protein is CASSSGGALGYTF. The CDR3 DNA sequence: TGCGCCAGCAGCTCCGGGGGAGCACTTGGCTACACCTTC.